Given below is one T cell receptor beta chain in context. During colonoscopy, one to two rectal pinch biopsies were collected. The sample is drawn from a study of pediatric ulcerative colitis. Sequencing used immunoSEQ multiplex PCR; TCRdb keeps in-frame clones, though not all of them. The sample lists approximately 40,000 clones, about 81% occurring once. Germline V gives CDR1 MNHEY, CDR2 SVGAGI. V was trimmed by 0 bases and J by 2 bases, leaving 11 bases between them. The CDR3 extends over 15 amino acids. Sequencing was carried out using gut tissue. The clonotype originates from a boy between 10 and 17 years old with severe ulcerative colitis. The chain has TRBV6-5 and TRBJ2-7; D remains ambiguous. The DNA for the CDR3 is TGTGCCAGCAGTTACTCCCTTGACGGAGCCTACGAGCAGTACTTC. Translating it yields CASSYSLDGAYEQYF.